Following are 20 T cell receptor beta chains from one sample sequenced in a study of blood T cell repertoires in COVID-19. Libraries were prepared by immunoSEQ multiplex PCR; TCRdb keeps only in-frame clonotypes and omits some of them. The table shows a few hundred thousand clones, with under 85% occurring only once. Sequencing was done on a sample of PBMCs or T cells enriched from blood (not recorded which). These receptors originate from a woman aged 50 to 60 who had recovered from COVID-19.

Comment on this clone: This sample includes further DNA sequences coding for the same CDR3. The chain combines TRBV19 with TRBJ1-2; 8 bases align to TRBD1. V lost 9 bases, J lost 4 bases, and 4 bases stayed unmatched. Germline V gene data show CDR1 as LNHDA and CDR2 as SQIVND (reference sequence). CDR3 length: 12 amino acids. Here the CDR3 DNA reads TGTGCCAGCAGCAGGGGGCCCTATGGCTACACCTTC. Translation gives CASSRGPYGYTF.

The chain combines TRBV10-2 with TRBJ1-2; perhaps TRBD1 as D (6 bases). In germline, CDR1 is WSHSY, CDR2 SAAADI. Trimming took 6 bases from V and 5 from J, leaving 16 bases between them. CDR3 length: 14 amino acids. The DNA of the CDR3 is TGCGCCAGCAGAAGGGCAGGGGATTTTTATGGCTACACCTTC. It specifies CASRRAGDFYGYTF.

The chain employs TRBV29-1 and TRBJ1-2; D possibly corresponds to TRBD1 (5 bases). This CDR3 region has 11 residues. V was pared by 4 bases and J by 2 bases, with 5 bases between. Germline V gives CDR1 SQVTM, CDR2 ANQGSEA. CDR3 sequence (DNA): TGCAGCGTTGGACAGAACTATGGCTACACCTTC. Its translation is CSVGQNYGYTF.

The chain links TRBV13 to TRBJ2-7, with 10 bases aligning to TRBD1. Germline-derived CDR1 and CDR2 are PRHDT and FYEKMQ (reference sequence). The CDR3 totals 14 residues. After removal of 4 bases from V and 7 bases from J, the junction contained 7 bases not matched to a gene. The CDR3 loop reads CASSSRQGAYEQYF. The CDR3 nucleotides are TGTGCCAGCAGCTCCAGACAGGGGGCTTATGAGCAGTACTTC.

This rearrangement joins TRBV3-1 (or the pseudogene TRBV3-2) to TRBJ1-2; D unresolved. Looked up from germline, CDR1 is LGHDT and CDR2 is YNNKEL (reference sequence). This CDR3 region has 14 residues. Trimming took off 0 bases at V and 7 bases at J, with 12 bases between the two ends. The CDR3: CASSQDIPSGGYTF. DNA for the CDR3: TGTGCCAGCAGCCAAGATATTCCAAGCGGTGGCTACACCTTC.

J is TRBJ2-7 and V is TRBV7-2; 12 bases are shared with TRBD1. CDR3 length: 15 amino acids. From germline, CDR1 is SGHTA and CDR2 FQGNSA. V shed 4 bases and J 0 bases; nucleotides not matched to a gene: 1. CDR3 nucleotide sequence: TGTGCCAGCAGCTCGGGACAGGGGGCCTCCTACGAGCAGTACTTC. Its translation: CASSSGQGASYEQYF.

The chain has TRBV19 and TRBJ1-2; 9 bases align to TRBD1. Germline CDR1 LNHDA, CDR2 SQIVND (reference sequence). The junction had 10 bases not matched to a gene; V was cut back by 8 bases and J by 0 bases. The CDR3 consists of 16 residues. CDR3 DNA: TGTGCCAGTTACAGGGACAGGGTGGGTCCTAACTATGGCTACACCTTC. Translated, it gives CASYRDRVGPNYGYTF.

The chain recombines TRBV5-6 with TRBJ1-2; the D is unclear. The CDR3 has 14 amino acids. Trimming pared 1 base from V and 2 bases from J, leaving 9 bases between. Germline CDR1 and CDR2: SGHDT and YYEEEE. The CDR3, as DNA: TGTGCCAGCAGCTTGTTGACGGAGAACTATGGCTACACCTTC. This translates into CASSLLTENYGYTF.

This chain uses TRBV7-9 with TRBJ1-1, with a tentative D call TRBD1 (5 bases). Trimming left V 2 bases short and J 5 bases short, with 12 bases between. The CDR3 has 14 amino acids. Germline CDR1 SEHNR, CDR2 FQNEAQ (reference sequence). The CDR3: CASSLLSGETEAFF. CDR3 sequence (DNA): TGTGCCAGCAGCTTATTGTCGGGGGAGACTGAAGCTTTCTTT.

This chain uses TRBV30 with TRBJ1-2, with 7 bases fitting TRBD1. With V trimmed by 4 bases and J by 8 bases, 7 bases remained unmatched. The CDR3 has 12 residues. Germline-derived CDR1 and CDR2 are GTSNPN and SVGIG (reference sequence). The CDR3 DNA reads TGTGCCTGGACGGACAGGCCGGAGGGCTACACCTTC. Protein: CAWTDRPEGYTF.

The chain is built from TRBV19 and TRBJ1-5; 10 bases line up with TRBD1. The V gene's germline CDR1 is LNHDA and CDR2 SQIVND (reference sequence). Trimming at V came to 4 bases and at J to 0 bases, leaving 6 bases not matched to a gene. The CDR3 is made up of 17 amino acids. As DNA, the CDR3 is TGTGCCAGTAGTACCTCCGGGACAGGGGTTAGCAATCAGCCCCAGCATTTT. The encoded protein is CASSTSGTGVSNQPQHF.

The chain joins TRBV4-1 to TRBJ2-7; D gene uncertain. The V and J ends lost 1 base and 5 bases respectively, with 9 bases between them. This CDR3 is 13 amino acids long. Germline loops: CDR1 MGHRA, CDR2 YSYEKL. CDR3 amino acids: CASSQVPLHEQYF. In DNA form, the CDR3 reads TGCGCCAGCAGCCAAGTCCCCCTCCACGAGCAGTACTTC.

The chain employs TRBV6-2 or TRBV6-3 and TRBJ1-2, with D possibly matching TRBD1 (6 bases). Trimming shortened V by 6 bases and J by 2 bases, and 10 bases separated the two germline ends. The germline V gene has CDR1 MNHEY and CDR2 SVGEGT. CDR3 size: 13 residues. CDR3 coding DNA: TGTGCCAGCAGCCGCGGACAGAACTATGGCTACACCTTC. It specifies CASSRGQNYGYTF.

The rearrangement links TRBV5-6 to TRBJ1-3; 9 bases fit TRBD1. The germline V gene encodes CDR1 SGHDT and CDR2 YYEEEE. Unmatched junction bases numbered 3, after V lost 3 bases and J lost 2 bases. The CDR3 has 15 amino acids. CDR3 in amino acids: CASSSGTGTGNTIYF. The CDR3 DNA is TGTGCCAGCAGCTCCGGGACAGGGACTGGAAACACCATATATTTT.

The chain combines TRBV14 with TRBJ1-1; the D gene is possibly TRBD1 (5 bases). Trimming removed 3 bases from V and 7 bases from J, with 12 bases in between. Germline V gene data show CDR1 as SGHDN and CDR2 as FVKESK. The CDR3 contains 13 residues. The CDR3 loop reads CASSQTALDEAFF. CDR3 coding DNA: TGTGCCAGCAGCCAGACAGCTCTGGATGAAGCTTTCTTT. The full variable domain, its missing parts supplied by reference TRBV14 and TRBJ1-1, is EAGVTQFPSHSVIEKGQTVTLRCDPISGHDNLYWYRRVMGKEIKFLLHFVKESKQDESGMPNNRFLAERTGGTYSTLKVQPAELEDSGVYFCASSQTALDEAFFGQGTRLTVV.

There are a few counts of this clone. This chain links TRBV27 with TRBJ1-1, with D uncertain. Germline V gene sequence: CDR1 MNHEY, CDR2 SMNVEV (reference sequence). The CDR3 loop spans 14 amino acids. Trimming took off 3 bases at V and 1 base at J, with 9 bases between the two ends. CDR3 in amino acids: CASSFSLRNTEAFF. CDR3 coding DNA: TGTGCCAGCAGTTTTTCTCTAAGGAACACTGAAGCTTTCTTT.

The CDR3 DNA follows: TGTGCCAGCAGCTTGGCGGGGCAGGGGCCCTATGGCTACACCTTC. Its protein is CASSLAGQGPYGYTF. The J gene is TRBJ1-2, the V gene TRBV5-5; D perhaps matches TRBD1 (6 bases). The CDR3 is 15 amino acids. Germline loops: CDR1 SGHKS, CDR2 YYEKEE (reference sequence). Trimming removed 0 bases at V and 4 bases at J, with 13 bases between.

Note on this clone: At the DNA level, this CDR3 is encoded by other sequences in the same sample as well. V and J are TRBV19 and TRBJ2-5; perhaps TRBD1 as D (6 bases). Germline assignment: CDR1 LNHDA and CDR2 SQIVND (reference sequence). Deletions cut 6 bases from V and 1 base from J, with 9 bases between. The CDR3 sequence is 13 residues long. The CDR3 nucleotides are TGTGCCAGTAGCACAGGGTCCCAAGAGACCCAGTACTTC. Protein: CASSTGSQETQYF.

The rearrangement joins TRBV28 to TRBJ1-2; TRBD1 matches 7 bases. Germline CDR1 is MDHEN and CDR2 is SYDVKM. CDR3 length: 14 residues. Trimming removed 4 bases from V and 5 bases from J; junction bases left unmatched: 7. CDR3 nucleotides: TGTGCCAGCAGTTCAGGGCCAGGGGGATATGGCTACACCTTC. Its translation: CASSSGPGGYGYTF.

The chain combines TRBV30 with TRBJ1-2; a possible D gene is TRBD1 (6 bases). V was shortened by 2 bases and J by 1 base, with 26 bases between the two germline ends. This CDR3 contains 19 residues. Germline lookup yields CDR1 GTSNPN and CDR2 SVGIG (reference sequence). The CDR3 reads CAWSKTRTVEGNFNYGYTF. The DNA for the CDR3 is TGTGCCTGGAGTAAAACTCGGACAGTAGAAGGGAACTTTAACTATGGCTACACCTTC.